Listed below are T cell receptor beta chains from one sample, sequenced in a study of relationships among human T cell subsets. TCRdb ran MiXCR on the multiplex PCR reads and lists one entry per CDR3 protein. The sample includes 5,000 or so distinct CDR3 sequences, about 77% of them seen just once. Input material: total T cells sorted from blood. These receptors were collected from a man aged 35 to 55 in good health. Both conserved end residues are trimmed from each CDR3. Fields, in order: J gene, V gene, D gene, CDR3 protein. The D gene is left open where the match is weak.

J: TRBJ2-5; V: TRBV6-6; D: TRBD2; CDR3: ASSATSGSETQY
J: TRBJ2-1; V: TRBV28; D: .; CDR3: ASSPPFLSYNEQF
J: TRBJ2-3; V: TRBV6-6; D: .; CDR3: ASTTGGFTDTQY
J: TRBJ2-3; V: TRBV6-1; D: TRBD2; CDR3: ASQRGGEGTDTQY
J: TRBJ2-5; V: TRBV19; D: .; CDR3: ASSYSSGFQETQY
J: TRBJ1-5; V: TRBV14; D: TRBD1; CDR3: ASSLQGSNQPQH
J: TRBJ1-1; V: TRBV14; D: .; CDR3: ASSQDRVGNTEAF
J: TRBJ2-7; V: TRBV11-2; D: .; CDR3: ASSLEVAVTYEQY
J: TRBJ2-7; V: TRBV18; D: TRBD1; CDR3: ASSPLDRAGTYEQY
J: TRBJ2-3; V: TRBV13; D: .; CDR3: ASSLVGDTDTQY
J: TRBJ2-5; V: TRBV11-2; D: TRBD2; CDR3: ASSSYGTNGF
J: TRBJ1-3; V: TRBV6-6; D: .; CDR3: ASSYSSNGNTIY
J: TRBJ2-7; V: TRBV6-5; D: TRBD1; CDR3: ASSTRTGSYEQY
J: TRBJ2-7; V: TRBV11-2; D: TRBD1; CDR3: ASSLDRGVSYEQY
J: TRBJ1-5; V: TRBV2; D: TRBD1; CDR3: ASSPGQGTQPQH
J: TRBJ2-5; V: TRBV29-1; D: TRBD1; CDR3: SVHGTGGAQTQY
J: TRBJ1-2; V: TRBV2; D: .; CDR3: ASSDTGYGYT
J: TRBJ2-5; V: TRBV4-1; D: .; CDR3: ASSHDSRTQY
J: TRBJ2-7; V: TRBV11-1; D: TRBD1; CDR3: ASSFGTAYEQY
J: TRBJ2-7; V: TRBV11-1; D: TRBD1; CDR3: ASSKAGQGYEQY
J: TRBJ2-1; V: TRBV12-3/TRBV12-4; D: .; CDR3: ASSFAANNEQF
J: TRBJ1-1; V: TRBV28; D: TRBD1; CDR3: ASREGQANTEAF
J: TRBJ2-1; V: TRBV14; D: .; CDR3: ASSQRDGPYNEQF
J: TRBJ2-7; V: TRBV11-1; D: .; CDR3: ASSPTDGGTYEQY
J: TRBJ2-5; V: TRBV29-1; D: TRBD1; CDR3: SADRPPGTQY
J: TRBJ2-1; V: TRBV19; D: .; CDR3: ASSIMRLGTNEQF
J: TRBJ1-1; V: TRBV27; D: TRBD1; CDR3: ASSLGSGQGAMNTEAF
J: TRBJ1-4; V: TRBV5-6; D: .; CDR3: ASSRGGGGEKLF
J: TRBJ2-1; V: TRBV7-8; D: TRBD2; CDR3: ASSLMGLAGANEQF
J: TRBJ1-2; V: TRBV4-1; D: TRBD1; CDR3: ASSQSAFAAGTDYGYT
J: TRBJ1-1; V: TRBV30; D: .; CDR3: AWSVQGGTVAF
J: TRBJ2-7; V: TRBV11-2; D: TRBD1; CDR3: ASSLEDTGGSYEQY
J: TRBJ1-2; V: TRBV7-3; D: .; CDR3: ASSLDQAYGYT
J: TRBJ2-3; V: TRBV29-1; D: TRBD2; CDR3: SVESPLAGSTDTQY
J: TRBJ2-1; V: TRBV24-1; D: TRBD1; CDR3: ATSDPSSPTGNEQF
J: TRBJ2-3; V: TRBV10-3; D: .; CDR3: AISEEHSTQY
J: TRBJ2-3; V: TRBV6-4; D: TRBD2; CDR3: ASSDEAGGTDTQY
J: TRBJ2-3; V: TRBV29-1; D: TRBD2; CDR3: SVEGLASTDTQY
J: TRBJ2-1; V: TRBV11-2; D: .; CDR3: ASSLGVNEQF
J: TRBJ2-1; V: TRBV5-1; D: TRBD2; CDR3: ASSPNSGRVINEQF
J: TRBJ2-5; V: TRBV6-1; D: .; CDR3: ASSEAWGRETQY
J: TRBJ1-2; V: TRBV19; D: .; CDR3: ASSMNRGLDGYT
J: TRBJ1-6; V: TRBV28; D: .; CDR3: ASSLGGQGPHNSPLH
J: TRBJ1-3; V: TRBV13; D: .; CDR3: ASSFFSGNTIY
J: TRBJ2-7; V: TRBV30; D: .; CDR3: AWTPGTWDEQY
J: TRBJ2-7; V: TRBV4-1; D: .; CDR3: ASSQVGTSYEQY
J: TRBJ1-5; V: TRBV7-4; D: .; CDR3: ASSLSGAQPQH
J: TRBJ2-1; V: TRBV28; D: .; CDR3: ASSLILAGNSYNEQF
J: TRBJ2-7; V: TRBV28; D: TRBD1; CDR3: ASSRDLTGGGYEQY
J: TRBJ2-7; V: TRBV5-6; D: .; CDR3: ASRPPGRVYEQY
J: TRBJ2-1; V: TRBV29-1; D: .; CDR3: SVVSENSYNEQF
J: TRBJ2-7; V: TRBV6-5; D: .; CDR3: ASSHSGGGGYEQY
J: TRBJ2-1; V: TRBV30; D: TRBD2; CDR3: AWSVLAGGYNEQF
J: TRBJ1-2; V: TRBV30; D: .; CDR3: ALGEGGYT